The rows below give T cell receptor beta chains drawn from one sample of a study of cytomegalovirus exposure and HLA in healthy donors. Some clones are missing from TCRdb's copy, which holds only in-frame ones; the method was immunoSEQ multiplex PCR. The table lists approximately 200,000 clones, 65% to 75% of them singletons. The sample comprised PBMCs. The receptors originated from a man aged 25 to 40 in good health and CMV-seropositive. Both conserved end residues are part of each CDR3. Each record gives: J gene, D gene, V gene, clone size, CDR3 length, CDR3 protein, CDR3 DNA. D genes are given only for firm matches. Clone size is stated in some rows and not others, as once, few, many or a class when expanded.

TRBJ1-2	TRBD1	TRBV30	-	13	CAWREQGAYGYTF	TGTGCCTGGAGAGAACAGGGGGCCTATGGCTACACCTTC
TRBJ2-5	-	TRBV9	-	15	CASSVVGGSQETQYF	TGTGCCAGCAGCGTAGTTGGGGGCTCCCAAGAGACCCAGTACTTC
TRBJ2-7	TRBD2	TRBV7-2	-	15	CASSPPLAGPGEQYF	TGTGCCAGCAGTCCTCCTTTAGCGGGACCGGGCGAGCAGTACTTC
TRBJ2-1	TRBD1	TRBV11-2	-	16	CASAVSPDRGDNEQFF	TGTGCCAGCGCTGTAAGCCCGGACAGGGGGGACAATGAGCAGTTCTTC
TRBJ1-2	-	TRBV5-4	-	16	CASSFLQGRANYGYTF	TGTGCCAGCAGCTTCCTCCAGGGAAGAGCTAACTATGGCTACACCTTC
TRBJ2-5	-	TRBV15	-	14	CATSRSGDRETQYF	TGTGCCACCAGCAGATCGGGGGACCGAGAGACCCAGTACTTC
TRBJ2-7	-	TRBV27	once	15	CASSPRTAGSDEQYF	TGTGCCAGCAGTCCCCGGACGGCAGGGTCGGACGAGCAGTACTTC
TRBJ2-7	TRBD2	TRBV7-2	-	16	CASSPLTSGGAYEQYF	TGTGCCAGCAGCCCCCTGACTAGCGGGGGGGCTTACGAGCAGTACTTC
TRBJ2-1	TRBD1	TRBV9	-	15	CASSLAAEGANEQFF	TGTGCCAGCAGCCTCGCGGCAGAGGGGGCCAATGAGCAGTTCTTC
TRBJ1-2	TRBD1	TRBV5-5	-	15	CASSSYGTGNYGYTF	TGTGCCAGCAGCTCTTACGGGACAGGAAACTATGGCTACACCTTC
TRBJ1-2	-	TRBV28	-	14	CASSLAEGRIGYTF	TGTGCCAGCAGTTTAGCGGAGGGGCGCATAGGCTACACCTTC
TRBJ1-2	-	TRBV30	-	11	CAWSGQFLYTF	TGTGCCTGGAGTGGACAGTTTCTCTACACCTTC
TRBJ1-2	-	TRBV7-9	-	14	CASSLRGGGYGYTF	TGTGCCAGCAGCTTACGGGGCGGGGGCTATGGCTACACCTTC
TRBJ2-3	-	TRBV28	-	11	CASSFRDTQYF	TGTGCCAGCAGTTTCCGAGATACGCAGTATTTT
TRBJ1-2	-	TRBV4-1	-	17	CASSQEGSRLANYGYTF	TGCGCCAGCAGCCAAGAGGGGTCCCGACTAGCTAACTATGGCTACACCTTC
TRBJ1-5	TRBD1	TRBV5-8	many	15	CASSSSGTANQPQHF	TGTGCCAGCAGCTCGTCCGGGACAGCGAATCAGCCCCAGCATTTT